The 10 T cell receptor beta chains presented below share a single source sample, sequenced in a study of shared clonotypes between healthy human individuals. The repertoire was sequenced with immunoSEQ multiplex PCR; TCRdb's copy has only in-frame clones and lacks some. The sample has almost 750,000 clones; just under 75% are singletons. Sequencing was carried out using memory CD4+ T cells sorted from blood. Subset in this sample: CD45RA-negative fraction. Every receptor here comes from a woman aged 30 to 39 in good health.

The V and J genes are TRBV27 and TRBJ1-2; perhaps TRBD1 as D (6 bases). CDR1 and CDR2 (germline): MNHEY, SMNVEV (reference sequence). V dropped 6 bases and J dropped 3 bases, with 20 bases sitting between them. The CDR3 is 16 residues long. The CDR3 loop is CASRGLGTGRDYGYTF. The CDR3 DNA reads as TGTGCCAGCAGAGGGTTGGGTACAGGGAGGGACTATGGCTACACCTTC.

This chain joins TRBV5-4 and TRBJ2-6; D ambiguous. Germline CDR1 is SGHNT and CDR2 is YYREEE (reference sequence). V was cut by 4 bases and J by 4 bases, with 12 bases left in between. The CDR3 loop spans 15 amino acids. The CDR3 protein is CASSPLPSGANVLTF. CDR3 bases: TGTGCCAGCAGCCCCCTCCCGAGCGGGGCCAACGTCCTGACTTTC. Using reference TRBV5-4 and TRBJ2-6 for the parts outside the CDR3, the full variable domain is ETGVTQSPTHLIKTRGQQVTLRCSSQSGHNTVSWYQQALGQGPQFIFQYYREEENGRGNFPPRFSGLQFPNYSSELNVNALELDDSALYLCASSPLPSGANVLTFGAGSRLTVL.

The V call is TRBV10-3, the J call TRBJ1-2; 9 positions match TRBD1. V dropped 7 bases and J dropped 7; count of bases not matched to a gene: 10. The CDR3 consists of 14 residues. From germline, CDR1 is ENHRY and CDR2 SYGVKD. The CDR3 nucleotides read TGTGCCATCAACGAGGGACAGGGAACGAGTGGCTACACCTTC. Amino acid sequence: CAINEGQGTSGYTF.

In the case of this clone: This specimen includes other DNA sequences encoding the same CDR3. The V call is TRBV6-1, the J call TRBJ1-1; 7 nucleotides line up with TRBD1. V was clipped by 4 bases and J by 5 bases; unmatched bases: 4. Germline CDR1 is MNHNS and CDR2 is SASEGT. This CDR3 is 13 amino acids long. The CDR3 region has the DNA TGTGCCAGCAGTGTGCAGGGGGGAACTGAAGCTTTCTTT. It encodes CASSVQGGTEAFF.

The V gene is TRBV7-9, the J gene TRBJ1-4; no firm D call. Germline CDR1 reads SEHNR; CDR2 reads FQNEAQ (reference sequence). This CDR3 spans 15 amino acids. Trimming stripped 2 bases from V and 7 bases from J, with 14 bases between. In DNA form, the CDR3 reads TGTGCCAGCAGCTTAAGCGGGTCTTTCTTTGAAAAACTGTTTTTT. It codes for CASSLSGSFFEKLFF.

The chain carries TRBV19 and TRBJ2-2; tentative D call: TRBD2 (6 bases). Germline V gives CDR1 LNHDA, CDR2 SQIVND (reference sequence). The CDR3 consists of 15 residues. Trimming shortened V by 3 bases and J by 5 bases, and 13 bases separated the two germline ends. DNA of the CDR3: TGTGCCAGTAGTATTCACGGGAGCAGAACCGGGGAGCTGTTTTTT. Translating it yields CASSIHGSRTGELFF.

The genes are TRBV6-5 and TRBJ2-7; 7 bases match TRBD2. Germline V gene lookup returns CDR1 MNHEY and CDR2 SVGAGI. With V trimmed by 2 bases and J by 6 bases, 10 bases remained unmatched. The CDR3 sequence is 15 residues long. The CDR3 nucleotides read TGTGCCAGCAGTTACGGGGGACTAACGCCGCGCGAGCAGTACTTC. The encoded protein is CASSYGGLTPREQYF.

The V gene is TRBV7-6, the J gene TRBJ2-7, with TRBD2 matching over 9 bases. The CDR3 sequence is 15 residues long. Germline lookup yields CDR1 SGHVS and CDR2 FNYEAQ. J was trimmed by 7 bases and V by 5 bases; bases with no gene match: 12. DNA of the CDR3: TGTGCCAGCAGCCCCGGGCTAGCGGGGTTTCGGGAGCAGTACTTC. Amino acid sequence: CASSPGLAGFREQYF.

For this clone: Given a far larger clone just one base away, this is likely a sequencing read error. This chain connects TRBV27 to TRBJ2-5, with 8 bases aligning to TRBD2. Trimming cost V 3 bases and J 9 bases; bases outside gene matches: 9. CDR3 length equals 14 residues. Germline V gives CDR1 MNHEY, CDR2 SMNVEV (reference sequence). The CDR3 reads CASSFSGLGEAQYF. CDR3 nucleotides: TGTGCCAGCAGTTTCTCGGGACTAGGGGAGGCCCAGTACTTC.

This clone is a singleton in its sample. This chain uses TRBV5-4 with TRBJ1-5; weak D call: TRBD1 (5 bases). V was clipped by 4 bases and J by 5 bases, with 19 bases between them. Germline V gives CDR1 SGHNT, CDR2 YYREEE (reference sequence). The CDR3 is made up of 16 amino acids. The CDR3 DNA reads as TGTGCCAGCAGCCAAGTTGGGCAGGGTAGGGATCAGCCCCAGCATTTT. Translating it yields CASSQVGQGRDQPQHF.